The present T cell receptor beta chain was sequenced within a study of regulatory T cells in long-lasting Graves disease. Researchers made TCR beta libraries by using iRepertoire HTBI primers and running Arm-PCR on CDR3 regions. TCRdb fed the multiplex PCR reads into MiXCR, producing one record per CDR3 protein. Among some 500,000 distinct CDR3 sequences listed, about 13% were seen once. Time point specified: newly diagnosed GD, antithyroid drugs for less than 3 months. The TCR library was prepared using RNA isolated from PBMCs. Around 10 milliliters of peripheral blood were taken and placed in EDTA tubes. V dropped 2 bases and J dropped 1 base, with 13 bases sitting between them. CDR1 is KGHDR and CDR2 is SFDVKD in the germline V gene. CDR3 length: 17 residues. Notes on the study in general: TRBV28, TRBJ1-2 and TRBJ2-5 were segments that persistent disease favored.

For this clonotype: Its antigen remains unidentified.

These same data were also listed under a study on T cells in Graves' hyperthyroidism and ophthalmopathy. As that report states: RT-PCR in the first round (using the HTBI primer set) targeted the TCR CDR3.

The TCR was taken from a man aged 30 to 39 with Graves disease. This sample comprised peripheral blood mononuclear cells (PBMCs), obtained at new diagnosis, from a patient treated with antithyroid drugs. The chain has TRBV24-1 and TRBJ2-2, with D possibly being TRBD2 (6 bases). DNA for the CDR3: TGTGCCACCAGTGATTACCCACTAGCAGAGAACACCGGGGAGCTGTTTTTT. This codes for CATSDYPLAENTGELFF.